This passage covers 17 T cell receptor beta chains from one sample sequenced in a study of lung T cells in sarcoidosis with Löfgren's syndrome. TCRdb re-derived calls from the reads in MiXCR, one entry per CDR3 protein. The data contain 58,000 or so distinct CDR3 sequences, 21% of them singletons. The sample was CD4+ T cells from PBMCs. These receptors all stem from a human donor with sarcoidosis (Löfgren's syndrome or another form), or a control subject (not recorded which).

This clonotype was seen at least ten times. This sequence joins TRBV7-9 and TRBJ2-3; no definite D call. Germline CDR1 reads SEHNR; CDR2 reads FQNEAQ (reference sequence). CDR3 length: 12 amino acids. V was shortened by 4 bases and J by 6 bases, with 8 bases between the two germline ends. In nucleotides, the CDR3 is TGTGCCAGCAGCTCCCAAGCGGATACGCAGTATTTT. This encodes CASSSQADTQYF. The entire variable domain, with the rest obtained from reference TRBV7-9 and TRBJ2-3, is as follows: DTGVSQNPRHKITKRGQNVTFRCDPISEHNRLYWYRQTLGQGPEFLTYFQNEAQLEKSRLLSDRFSAERPKGSFSTLEIQRTEQGDSAMYLCASSSQADTQYFGPGTRLTVL.

This chain links TRBV29-1 with TRBJ2-3, with D tentatively TRBD2 (5 bases). The V gene lost 4 bases and the J gene lost 5 bases, with 16 bases spanning the gap. This CDR3 is built from 14 residues. Germline V gives CDR1 SQVTM, CDR2 ANQGSEA. The CDR3 protein is CSVGSGSLGDTQYF. The CDR3 region has the DNA TGCAGCGTTGGAAGTGGGAGCCTCGGAGATACGCAGTATTTT.

On this clonotype: A junction end diverges from the germline sequence, so it may reflect a read error. V and J are TRBV6-1 and TRBJ2-3, with 8 positions matching TRBD2. The CDR3 spans 15 residues. CDR1 is MNHNS, CDR2 SASEGT, per germline. CDR3 in amino acids: CASSVGLASTGTRYF. The DNA of the CDR3 is TGTGCCAGCAGTGTAGGACTAGCAAGCACAGGTACGCGGTATTTT.

The V call is TRBV29-1, the J call TRBJ2-1; 8 nucleotides agree with TRBD1. The length of the CDR3 is 12 residues. Unmatched junction bases numbered 6, after V lost 7 bases and J lost 7 bases. Germline-derived CDR1 and CDR2 are SQVTM and ANQGSEA. The CDR3, as DNA: TGCAGCGGTGGACAGGGTGGGAATGAGCAGTTCTTC. Protein sequence: CSGGQGGNEQFF.

The sample holds a few counts of this clonotype. A much larger clone differs from this one at a single base, so this may be a read error. The gene calls are TRBV7-9 and TRBJ2-1; the D gene is possibly TRBD2 (6 bases). Germline CDR1 and CDR2: SEHNR and FQNEAQ (reference sequence). The CDR3 extends over 13 amino acids. DNA for the CDR3: TGTGCCAGCAGCGGGGGGACCTACAGTGAGCAGTTCTTC. This translates into CASSGGTYSEQFF.

In this sample, this clonotype turned up a few times. V and J are TRBV7-8 and TRBJ1-2; D remains ambiguous. The V end was cut by 5 bases, the J end by 2 bases, with 9 bases between. This CDR3 is built from 13 residues. Germline CDR1 is SGHVS and CDR2 is FQNEAQ. The CDR3 region has the DNA TGTGCCAGCAGCGCCCGGGAGAACTATGGCTACACCTTC. Protein: CASSARENYGYTF.

This clonotype appeared many times. The rearrangement uses TRBV6-1 and TRBJ2-7, with 7 nucleotides matching TRBD2. CDR1 and CDR2 (germline): MNHNS, SASEGT. V was clipped by 5 bases and J by 4 bases; unmatched bases: 2. The CDR3 runs 12 residues. The CDR3 sequence is CASSPRGYEQYV. In DNA form, the CDR3 reads TGTGCCAGCAGTCCGCGGGGGTACGAGCAGTACGTC.

This clonotype has more than one count but fewer than ten. The CDR3 nucleotides are TGCAGCGTGGAACCGAGAATGAACACTGAAGCTTTCTTT. Protein: CSVEPRMNTEAFF. The chain employs TRBV29-1 and TRBJ1-1; D unresolved. The CDR3 is 13 amino acids. V gave up 6 bases and J gave up 0 bases, with 11 bases separating them. Germline CDR1 SQVTM, CDR2 ANQGSEA.

In its sample, this clonotype was seen a few times. The chain is built from TRBV7-9 and TRBJ2-1; 10 positions agree with TRBD2. In germline, CDR1 is SEHNR, CDR2 FQNEAQ (reference sequence). The CDR3 runs 15 residues. The ends lost 5 bases at V and 3 bases at J; junction bases unmatched: 4. The CDR3 loop is CASSQGLADYNEQFF. CDR3 DNA: TGTGCCAGCAGCCAAGGACTAGCGGACTACAATGAGCAGTTCTTC. Together with reference TRBV7-9 and TRBJ2-1, the CDR3 gives the full variable domain: DTGVSQNPRHKITKRGQNVTFRCDPISEHNRLYWYRQTLGQGPEFLTYFQNEAQLEKSRLLSDRFSAERPKGSFSTLEIQRTEQGDSAMYLCASSQGLADYNEQFFGPGTRLTVL.

This clonotype was seen many times. The chain employs TRBV20-1 and TRBJ2-3; TRBD1 might be the D (5 bases). The germline V and J ends were trimmed by 2 bases and 4 bases, with 13 bases remaining between them. Germline-derived CDR1 and CDR2 are DFQATT and SNEGSKA (reference sequence). This CDR3 comprises 14 residues. The CDR3 DNA reads as TGCAGTGCTAGACGCCACCTAGGGGCAGATACGCAGTATTTT. It codes for CSARRHLGADTQYF.

This clonotype was recorded many times. The V and J genes are TRBV20-1 and TRBJ2-7; D may be TRBD1 (6 bases). The V gene's germline CDR1 is DFQATT and CDR2 SNEGSKA (reference sequence). The CDR3 runs to 14 residues. V lost 7 bases, J lost 2 bases, and 18 bases lay in between. The CDR3: CSVFDRTWPYEQYV. Written as DNA, the CDR3 is TGCAGTGTTTTTGACAGGACATGGCCCTACGAGCAGTACGTC.

The chain couples TRBV12-3 or TRBV12-4 to TRBJ1-3; the D gene is possibly TRBD1 (6 bases). The CDR3 is 14 amino acids. Trimming took 3 bases from V and 0 from J, leaving 6 bases between them. Here the CDR3 reads CASSFRGSGNTIYF. The CDR3 region has the DNA TGTGCCAGCAGTTTCAGGGGCTCTGGAAACACCATATATTTT.

This clonotype was seen many times. V and J are TRBV6-1 and TRBJ1-5; no definite D call. Between the trimmed V and J ends, which lost 2 bases and 8 bases, there was a span of 13 bases. This CDR3 region has 14 residues. Per germline, CDR1 MNHNS and CDR2 SASEGT. The CDR3 here is CASSERGGLKPQHF. The CDR3, as DNA: TGTGCCAGCAGTGAACGTGGAGGGTTAAAGCCCCAGCATTTT.

The chain joins TRBV2 to TRBJ2-5; D is undetermined. CDR1 and CDR2 (germline): SNHLY, FYNNEI. This CDR3 spans 10 amino acids. The V gene lost 4 bases and the J gene lost 8 bases, with 5 bases spanning the gap. The CDR3 coding sequence is TGTGCCAGCAGTGCCGTTACCCAGTACTTC. Translated: CASSAVTQYF.

This clonotype was counted many times. V and J are TRBV2 and TRBJ2-3, with 10 bases that match TRBD2. Losses at the gene ends were 7 bases for V and 1 base for J; bases not matched to a gene: 5. CDR1 is SNHLY, CDR2 FYNNEI, per germline. This CDR3 contains 15 residues. The CDR3 sequence is CASTILAGGTDTQYF. The CDR3 DNA reads TGTGCCAGCACCATTCTAGCGGGGGGCACAGATACGCAGTATTTT.

The chain uses TRBV5-6 and TRBJ2-2, with a weak D call TRBD2 (5 bases). The ends were cut back, 6 bases at V and 4 bases at J, with 16 bases in the middle. There are 15 residues in the CDR3. Looked up from germline, CDR1 is SGHDT and CDR2 is YYEEEE. For the CDR3, the DNA is TGTGCCAGCACCCGAGGGAGACTCCTCACCGGGGAGCTGTTTTTT. Its protein is CASTRGRLLTGELFF.

Turning to this clonotype: At one end, the junction sequence differs from germline, possibly due to a read error. The rearrangement joins TRBV6-1 to TRBJ2-7, with D uncertain. The CDR3 runs to 11 residues. From germline, CDR1 is MNHNS and CDR2 SASEGT. As DNA, the CDR3 is TGTGCCGGCAGTAACTCCTACGAGCAGTACTTC. Translating it yields CAGSNSYEQYF.